The sample holds many counts of the clone carrying this T cell receptor (beta chain). Its cognate antigen is unknown. Germline V CDR1 and CDR2: LNHDA, SQIVND (reference sequence). V lost 7 bases and J lost 9, with 16 bases in between. The CDR3 runs to 13 residues. TCR alpha and TCR beta cDNA libraries carrying sample barcodes and UMIs were produced by 5'RACE using constant-segment primers. Each CDR3 protein is one row after TCRdb ran MiXCR on the 5' RACE reads. This table has fewer than 300,000 distinct CDR3 sequences, 16% appearing once. This record comes from a study of T-cell memory formation after mild COVID-19. Study-level findings and limits: Second-wave clones that peaked on day 37 lacked confirmed SARS-CoV-2 specificity. Contracting clones from day 15 to 85 had balanced CD4/CD8; later expanders favoured CD4+. Some responding clones appeared in pre-infection memory, suggesting cross-reactive memory joined.

The rearrangement joins TRBV19 to TRBJ1-5; D might be TRBD1 (5 bases). Specimen: PBMCs or a T cell subset sorted from them (not recorded which). This clonotype was sampled from a man aged 18 to 29 who had mild COVID-19 (a few samples of this study predate the infection). Cell type and time point are not known. Here the CDR3 DNA reads TGTGCCAGTACCATGGCGGGGGTCCGGCCCCAGCATTTT. The encoded protein is CASTMAGVRPQHF.